The sequence of this TCR beta chain was determined in a study of T cells in Graves' hyperthyroidism and ophthalmopathy. General study points: Ophthalmopathy got predicted by the model a median roughly 6.1 months before its onset.

Note on this clonotype: The antigen remains unidentified.

The CDR3 regions of TCR beta were amplified from RNA transcripts. First-round RT-PCR with HTBI primers amplified the TCR CDR3 region. TCRdb used MiXCR to reprocess the multiplex PCR reads, holding one entry per CDR3 protein. The sample includes about 690,000 distinct CDR3 sequences, 15% to 20% of them seen just once. This TCR was sampled from a man aged 50 to 59 with Graves' hyperthyroidism. Material: blood.

Here the CDR3 DNA reads TGCAGCGCCAAAATCAGGGGGCCCATTCTTAGTTCCTACAATGAGCAGTTCTTC. It encodes CSAKIRGPILSSYNEQFF. The chain recombines TRBV29-1 with TRBJ2-1; 8 bases fit TRBD1. The CDR3 length is 18 residues. Germline CDR1 and CDR2: SQVTM and ANQGSEA. J lost 1 base, V lost 7 bases, and 18 bases had no gene match.